The clone carrying this T cell receptor (beta chain) has more than one count but fewer than ten. The antigen remains undetermined. These data come from a study of cytomegalovirus exposure and HLA in healthy donors. Study information: In a previous analysis, 110 million or so unique TCR beta sequences were found from about 179 million T cells. Findings and caveats of the study: Cytomegalovirus-associated TCR beta chains were listed, numbering around 150. It emerged from a later analysis that several of the most significant clusters appeared to be linked to common viral pathogens. It was reported that TCR beta sequences correctly inferred the HLA-A and HLA-B alleles for most subjects.

The CDR3 runs to 16 residues. V lost 7 bases and J 2 bases, leaving 17 bases between the germline ends. Germline values: CDR1 SEHNR, CDR2 FQNEAQ (reference sequence). PCR employed 60 Vbeta and 13 Jbeta primers. Profiling relied on immunoSEQ multiplex PCR, and the TCRdb table lists in-frame clones only, not all of them. The sample has some 150,000 clones; 70% to 90% are singletons. This receptor was identified in a woman aged 35 to 49 in good health and CMV-seropositive. The material sequenced was PBMCs. The chain carries TRBV7-9 and TRBJ2-2; D not resolved. The CDR3 is CASTALGNLNTGELFF. CDR3 DNA: TGTGCCAGCACCGCGTTGGGCAATCTAAACACCGGGGAGCTGTTTTTT. Variable domain in full (rest from reference TRBV7-9 and TRBJ2-2): DTGVSQNPRHKITKRGQNVTFRCDPISEHNRLYWYRQTLGQGPEFLTYFQNEAQLEKSRLLSDRFSAERPKGSFSTLEIQRTEQGDSAMYLCASTALGNLNTGELFFGEGSRLTVL.